The rows below give T cell receptor beta chains drawn from one sample of a study of shared clonotypes between healthy human individuals. Repertoires were generated with immunoSEQ multiplex PCR, while TCRdb's copy carries only in-frame clones and drops some. The sample lists approximately 940,000 clones, 60% to 85% occurring once. What was sequenced was memory CD4+ T cells sorted from blood. The receptors stem from a man aged 18 to 30 in good health. Both conserved end residues are part of each CDR3. Each record gives: V gene, D gene, CDR3 length, J gene, clone size, CDR3 protein, CDR3 DNA. The D gene is left open where the match is weak. Size is omitted from some rows. Given values are once, few, many or a class for expanded clones.

v_call: TRBV11-2
d_call: .
cdr3_length: 15
j_call: TRBJ1-2
clone_size: .
cdr3_aa: CASSPDRSYANGYTF
cdr3_nt: TGTGCCAGCAGCCCTGACAGGTCCTATGCTAATGGCTACACCTTC

v_call: TRBV30
d_call: .
cdr3_length: 11
j_call: TRBJ2-1
clone_size: .
cdr3_aa: CAWSANLRLFF
cdr3_nt: TGTGCCTGGAGCGCTAACCTAAGGCTGTTCTTC

v_call: TRBV2
d_call: TRBD2
cdr3_length: 15
j_call: TRBJ2-5
clone_size: .
cdr3_aa: CASSASGTTFETQYF
cdr3_nt: TGTGCCAGCAGTGCTAGCGGGACGACCTTCGAGACCCAGTACTTC

v_call: TRBV25-1
d_call: TRBD1
cdr3_length: 16
j_call: TRBJ2-2
clone_size: .
cdr3_aa: CASSPLDRGIPGELFF
cdr3_nt: TGTGCCAGCAGTCCTCTGGACAGGGGTATCCCCGGGGAGCTGTTTTTT

v_call: TRBV5-4
d_call: .
cdr3_length: 14
j_call: TRBJ2-7
clone_size: once
cdr3_aa: CASRPRQSSYEQYF
cdr3_nt: TGTGCCAGCAGACCAAGACAGTCCTCCTACGAGCAGTACTTC

v_call: TRBV11-2
d_call: .
cdr3_length: 14
j_call: TRBJ2-3
clone_size: .
cdr3_aa: CASSDPRSTDTQYF
cdr3_nt: TGTGCCAGCAGCGATCCTAGGAGCACAGATACGCAGTATTTT

v_call: TRBV5-1
d_call: .
cdr3_length: 14
j_call: TRBJ2-7
clone_size: .
cdr3_aa: CASSLGDSWYEQYF
cdr3_nt: TGCGCCAGCAGCTTGGGGGACTCTTGGTACGAGCAGTACTTC

v_call: TRBV7-2
d_call: .
cdr3_length: 15
j_call: TRBJ1-4
clone_size: .
cdr3_aa: CASSLDAGHGEKLFF
cdr3_nt: TGTGCCAGCAGCTTAGACGCAGGACACGGTGAAAAACTGTTTTTT

v_call: TRBV28
d_call: .
cdr3_length: 18
j_call: TRBJ2-4
clone_size: .
cdr3_aa: CASTFHVGATPAKNIQYF
cdr3_nt: TGTGCCAGCACCTTTCACGTGGGGGCGACCCCAGCCAAAAACATTCAGTACTTC

v_call: TRBV2
d_call: TRBD2
cdr3_length: 17
j_call: TRBJ2-7
clone_size: .
cdr3_aa: CASSATLASGIFYEQYF
cdr3_nt: TGTGCCAGCAGCGCCACATTGGCTAGCGGGATTTTCTACGAGCAGTACTTC

v_call: TRBV6-5
d_call: .
cdr3_length: 13
j_call: TRBJ2-7
clone_size: .
cdr3_aa: CASSYPATYEQYF
cdr3_nt: TGTGCCAGCAGTTACCCCGCCACTTACGAGCAGTACTTC

v_call: TRBV7-2
d_call: TRBD2
cdr3_length: 16
j_call: TRBJ2-3
clone_size: .
cdr3_aa: CASSLTSGRDADTQYF
cdr3_nt: TGTGCCAGCAGCTTGACTAGCGGGAGGGACGCAGATACGCAGTATTTT

v_call: TRBV6-5
d_call: .
cdr3_length: 16
j_call: TRBJ2-7
clone_size: .
cdr3_aa: CASSYNWDGSSYEQYF
cdr3_nt: TGTGCCAGCAGTTACAATTGGGACGGGAGCTCCTACGAGCAGTACTTC

v_call: TRBV5-1
d_call: .
cdr3_length: 15
j_call: TRBJ1-2
clone_size: once
cdr3_aa: CASSLAGRGYDGYTF
cdr3_nt: TGCGCCAGCAGCTTGGCCGGCAGGGGCTACGATGGCTACACCTTC

v_call: TRBV5-4
d_call: .
cdr3_length: 15
j_call: TRBJ2-7
clone_size: .
cdr3_aa: CASSRQRGKGYEQYF
cdr3_nt: TGTGCCAGCAGCCGTCAACGGGGAAAAGGCTACGAGCAGTACTTC

v_call: TRBV10-1
d_call: .
cdr3_length: 16
j_call: TRBJ2-3
clone_size: .
cdr3_aa: CATLRGGQQRADTQYF
cdr3_nt: TGCGCCACCCTAAGAGGTGGTCAGCAAAGGGCAGATACGCAGTATTTT

v_call: TRBV12-5
d_call: TRBD2
cdr3_length: 16
j_call: TRBJ2-3
clone_size: once
cdr3_aa: CASGASTSGIPGTQYF
cdr3_nt: TGTGCTAGTGGTGCCTCGACTAGCGGGATCCCGGGAACGCAGTATTTT

v_call: TRBV4-1
d_call: .
cdr3_length: 15
j_call: TRBJ1-2
clone_size: .
cdr3_aa: CASSPAPSGNYGYTF
cdr3_nt: TGCGCCAGCAGCCCGGCCCCCTCTGGGAACTATGGCTACACCTTC

v_call: TRBV5-1
d_call: .
cdr3_length: 13
j_call: TRBJ1-5
clone_size: .
cdr3_aa: CASSPDASQPQHF
cdr3_nt: TGCGCCAGCAGCCCTGACGCTTCTCAGCCCCAGCATTTT

v_call: TRBV5-6
d_call: TRBD1
cdr3_length: 15
j_call: TRBJ2-7
clone_size: .
cdr3_aa: CASSLRTGGAGEQYF
cdr3_nt: TGTGCCAGCAGCTTGAGGACAGGGGGCGCGGGCGAGCAGTACTTC

v_call: TRBV5-8
d_call: TRBD1
cdr3_length: 16
j_call: TRBJ2-7
clone_size: .
cdr3_aa: CASSLSGGQGAYEQYF
cdr3_nt: TGTGCCAGCAGCTTGAGTGGGGGACAGGGGGCCTACGAGCAGTACTTC

v_call: TRBV9
d_call: .
cdr3_length: 12
j_call: TRBJ1-6
clone_size: .
cdr3_aa: CASSVENSPLHF
cdr3_nt: TGTGCCAGCAGCGTAGAAAATTCACCCCTCCACTTT

v_call: TRBV5-1
d_call: TRBD1
cdr3_length: 12
j_call: TRBJ1-2
clone_size: .
cdr3_aa: CASSVRGDGYTF
cdr3_nt: TGCGCCAGCAGCGTCAGGGGGGATGGCTACACCTTC

v_call: TRBV7-9
d_call: .
cdr3_length: 13
j_call: TRBJ1-1
clone_size: .
cdr3_aa: CASSSYRVPEAFF
cdr3_nt: TGTGCCAGCAGCTCTTACAGGGTCCCAGAAGCTTTCTTT

v_call: TRBV7-8
d_call: .
cdr3_length: 13
j_call: TRBJ2-5
clone_size: .
cdr3_aa: CASSFAGLPAQYF
cdr3_nt: TGTGCCAGCAGCTTTGCGGGACTCCCGGCCCAGTACTTC

v_call: TRBV28
d_call: .
cdr3_length: 13
j_call: TRBJ2-7
clone_size: .
cdr3_aa: CASSLGQPYEQYF
cdr3_nt: TGTGCCAGCAGTTTAGGACAGCCCTACGAGCAGTACTTC

v_call: TRBV27
d_call: TRBD1
cdr3_length: 19
j_call: TRBJ1-5
clone_size: .
cdr3_aa: CASSSAGQVGGFSNQPQHF
cdr3_nt: TGTGCCAGCAGTTCTGCGGGACAGGTAGGGGGTTTTAGCAATCAGCCCCAGCATTTT

v_call: TRBV5-6
d_call: .
cdr3_length: 13
j_call: TRBJ2-3
clone_size: .
cdr3_aa: CASSFVGTDTQYF
cdr3_nt: TGTGCCAGCAGCTTCGTGGGCACAGATACGCAGTATTTT

v_call: TRBV21-1
d_call: .
cdr3_length: 19
j_call: TRBJ2-2
clone_size: .
cdr3_aa: CASSKVRTGTGGTTGELFF
cdr3_nt: TGTGCCAGCAGCAAGGTCCGTACAGGGACAGGGGGCACGACCGGGGAGCTGTTTTTT

v_call: TRBV4-1
d_call: TRBD2
cdr3_length: 14
j_call: TRBJ2-5
clone_size: once
cdr3_aa: CASKRAGGRETQYF
cdr3_nt: TGCGCCAGCAAGCGGGCGGGGGGGCGAGAGACCCAGTACTTC

v_call: TRBV5-1
d_call: .
cdr3_length: 14
j_call: TRBJ2-2
clone_size: once
cdr3_aa: CASSLEGFTGELFF
cdr3_nt: TGCGCCAGCAGCTTGGAGGGTTTCACCGGGGAGCTGTTTTTT

v_call: TRBV19
d_call: .
cdr3_length: 17
j_call: TRBJ1-5
clone_size: .
cdr3_aa: CASSPAWNYGLSQPQHF
cdr3_nt: TGTGCCAGTAGTCCCGCCTGGAATTACGGGTTGTCTCAGCCCCAGCATTTT

v_call: TRBV6-1
d_call: TRBD1
cdr3_length: 13
j_call: TRBJ1-1
clone_size: .
cdr3_aa: CASIGQGHTEAFF
cdr3_nt: TGTGCCAGCATAGGACAGGGACACACTGAAGCTTTCTTT

v_call: TRBV10-2
d_call: TRBD1
cdr3_length: 15
j_call: TRBJ2-7
clone_size: .
cdr3_aa: CASSTGGKGDYEQYF
cdr3_nt: TGCGCCAGCAGTACAGGGGGAAAGGGGGACTACGAGCAGTACTTC

v_call: TRBV6-6
d_call: .
cdr3_length: 13
j_call: TRBJ2-7
clone_size: .
cdr3_aa: CASSRLGPGEQYF
cdr3_nt: TGTGCCAGCAGTCGACTGGGGCCCGGGGAGCAGTACTTC

v_call: TRBV6-1
d_call: .
cdr3_length: 14
j_call: TRBJ2-5
clone_size: .
cdr3_aa: CASSLGSRQETQYF
cdr3_nt: TGTGCCAGCAGTCTAGGTTCTCGCCAAGAGACCCAGTACTTC

v_call: TRBV5-1
d_call: .
cdr3_length: 16
j_call: TRBJ2-5
clone_size: .
cdr3_aa: CASSSGKAGSQETQYF
cdr3_nt: TGCGCCAGCAGCTCAGGGAAAGCGGGTAGTCAAGAGACCCAGTACTTC

v_call: TRBV2
d_call: TRBD2
cdr3_length: 15
j_call: TRBJ2-7
clone_size: .
cdr3_aa: CASRQHPGGYYEQYF
cdr3_nt: TGTGCCAGCAGGCAACACCCGGGAGGGTACTACGAGCAGTACTTC

v_call: TRBV19
d_call: .
cdr3_length: 14
j_call: TRBJ1-2
clone_size: few
cdr3_aa: CASSENAPNYGYTF
cdr3_nt: TGTGCCAGTAGTGAGAACGCACCTAACTATGGCTACACCTTC

v_call: TRBV5-4
d_call: TRBD1
cdr3_length: 16
j_call: TRBJ2-7
clone_size: .
cdr3_aa: CASTQQNRGPTYEQYF
cdr3_nt: TGTGCCAGCACCCAACAAAACAGGGGGCCTACCTACGAGCAGTACTTC

v_call: TRBV6-5
d_call: .
cdr3_length: 11
j_call: TRBJ2-5
clone_size: .
cdr3_aa: CASSKRETQYF
cdr3_nt: TGTGCCAGCAGTAAGCGAGAGACCCAGTACTTC

v_call: TRBV30
d_call: TRBD1
cdr3_length: 13
j_call: TRBJ1-1
clone_size: .
cdr3_aa: CAWQGARGTEAFF
cdr3_nt: TGTGCCTGGCAGGGGGCTCGGGGAACTGAAGCTTTCTTT

v_call: TRBV5-1
d_call: TRBD2
cdr3_length: 15
j_call: TRBJ2-7
clone_size: few
cdr3_aa: CASTFALAGIYEQYF
cdr3_nt: TGCGCCAGCACCTTTGCGCTAGCGGGGATATACGAGCAGTACTTC

v_call: TRBV5-4
d_call: .
cdr3_length: 14
j_call: TRBJ2-5
clone_size: .
cdr3_aa: CASSLEDSQETQYF
cdr3_nt: TGTGCCAGCAGCTTGGAAGACAGCCAAGAGACCCAGTACTTC

v_call: TRBV7-8
d_call: TRBD2
cdr3_length: 15
j_call: TRBJ2-5
clone_size: .
cdr3_aa: CASSLVTSGQETQYF
cdr3_nt: TGTGCCAGCAGCTTAGTGACTAGCGGCCAAGAGACCCAGTACTTC

v_call: TRBV10-3
d_call: .
cdr3_length: 15
j_call: TRBJ2-3
clone_size: .
cdr3_aa: CAISGQPRLSDTQYF
cdr3_nt: TGTGCCATCAGTGGACAGCCGAGGTTGTCAGATACGCAGTATTTT